This TCR beta chain was found in a study of technical replicates of blood from a handful of donors. Germline V CDR1 and CDR2: SGHDN, FVKESK. The CDR3 is made up of 14 amino acids. The V gene lost 4 bases and the J gene lost 0 bases, with 7 bases spanning the gap. This table comes from immunoSEQ multiplex PCR, and its TCRdb copy is limited to in-frame clones, with some not included. This table has some 87,000 clones, approximately 96% appearing once. The chain carries TRBV14 and TRBJ1-3; TRBD1 is a possible D gene (5 bases). The sequencing input was T cells isolated from PBMCs. This TCR was sampled from a human donor in good health. The CDR3 loop is CASSPTVSGNTIYF. The CDR3 DNA sequence: TGTGCCAGCAGCCCGACAGTCTCTGGAAACACCATATATTTT.